A selection of T cell receptor beta chains follows, all from one sample in a study of graft-versus-host responses after intestinal transplantation. The method was immunoSEQ multiplex PCR; TCRdb's version includes in-frame clones alone and lacks a portion of them. The sample carries 20,000 to 25,000 clones, 94% recorded once. The sequencing used PBMCs, collected 156 days after intestinal transplant. The origin of the receptors is a human patient who received an intestinal transplant, so some T cells may come from the graft donor. CDR3s include the opening cysteine and the closing phenylalanine or tryptophan. The D gene is left open where the match is weak. Expanded clones get a size class; other rows say once, few or many, or leave the size out.

clone size	D gene	V gene	J gene	CDR3 DNA	CDR3 protein
.	.	TRBV7-9	TRBJ2-7	TGTGCCAGCAGCTTAGCCGACAGTGGGGCCTCCTACGAGCAGTACTTC	CASSLADSGASYEQYF
.	.	TRBV4-2	TRBJ2-7	TGTGCCAGCAGCCATGGCCTGGACGGCACCTACGAGCAGTACTTC	CASSHGLDGTYEQYF
once	.	TRBV6-5	TRBJ1-2	TGTGCCAGCAGTTACGGACACGAGGATGGCTACACCTTC	CASSYGHEDGYTF
.	.	TRBV21-1	TRBJ2-1	TGTGCCAGCAGCGCGGTTGAGCAGTTCTTC	CASSAVEQFF
.	.	TRBV30	TRBJ1-2	TGTGCCTGGATTAAAAGGGGTTTAAAGTATGGCTACACCTTC	CAWIKRGLKYGYTF
.	.	TRBV2	TRBJ2-2	TGTGCCAGCGCCCTCGGGCGCCGTGAAGCCGGGGAGCTGTTTTTT	CASALGRREAGELFF
once	TRBD2	TRBV5-1	TRBJ2-1	TGCGCCAGCAGATTGGATACTAGCGGGGGGAACAATGAGCAGTTCTTC	CASRLDTSGGNNEQFF
.	.	TRBV5-6	TRBJ2-1	TGTGCCAGCAGCTTGGGGACTGTTTCCTACAATGAGCAGTTCTTC	CASSLGTVSYNEQFF
.	.	TRBV28	TRBJ2-3	TGTGCCAGCAAATTCGTTTGGGGTACTAGCACAGATACGCAGTATTTT	CASKFVWGTSTDTQYF
.	.	TRBV27	TRBJ1-5	TGTGCCAGCAGTTTGACCTTTCCAGGGCCTTGGGTTCCGCCCCAGCATTTT	CASSLTFPGPWVPPQHF
.	TRBD2	TRBV19	TRBJ2-1	TGTGCCAGTAGTATCCTAGCGGGAGGGCCAAGGGAGCAGTTCTTC	CASSILAGGPREQFF
.	TRBD1	TRBV19	TRBJ2-3	TGTGCCAGTAGTCTGGGACAGCATTACACAGATACGCAGTATTTT	CASSLGQHYTDTQYF
.	TRBD2	TRBV9	TRBJ2-3	TGTGCCAGCAGCATTAGCGGGGGGGGCCCAGATACGCAGTATTTT	CASSISGGGPDTQYF
.	.	TRBV4-3	TRBJ1-1	TGCGCCAGCAGCCAAGATATGGCAGGGGCTTTGAACACTGAAGCTTTCTTT	CASSQDMAGALNTEAFF
.	TRBD2	TRBV29-1	TRBJ2-1	TGCAGCGTTGAAGGCCTCGGGAGGTACAATGAGCAGTTCTTC	CSVEGLGRYNEQFF
.	.	TRBV11-2	TRBJ1-1	TGTGCCAGCAGCGGGGGGACGGTCACTGAAGCTTTCTTT	CASSGGTVTEAFF
.	.	TRBV28	TRBJ2-1	TGTGCCAGCAGTTTAAGCGGTCCCGTAGATGAGCAGTTCTTC	CASSLSGPVDEQFF
few	.	TRBV6-6	TRBJ1-6	TGTGCCAGCAGTTACCCTGAGAATTCACCCCTCCACTTT	CASSYPENSPLHF
.	.	TRBV7-1	TRBJ2-6	TGTGCCAGCAGCTATGCTCGTCACGGGACAAAGTCGGGCCAACGTCCTGACTTC	CASSYARHGTKSGQRPDF
.	TRBD1	TRBV30	TRBJ2-3	TGTGCCTGGCGTGGGGGACAGGGGCCGGGGGATACGCAGTATTTT	CAWRGGQGPGDTQYF
.	.	TRBV6-1	TRBJ2-7	TGTGCCAGCAGTGATCTTGCAGAGCAGTACTTC	CASSDLAEQYF
.	TRBD1	TRBV4-3	TRBJ2-7	TGCGCCAGCAGCCAAGGGCAGGGGGAATACGAGCAGTACTTC	CASSQGQGEYEQYF
.	.	TRBV6-1	TRBJ1-1	TGTGCCAGCAGTGAATTGAACACTGAAGCTTTCTTT	CASSELNTEAFF
.	.	TRBV5-8	TRBJ2-7	TGTGCCAGCAGGGACCGGAGTAGGTACGAGCAGTACTTC	CASRDRSRYEQYF
.	.	TRBV30	TRBJ1-1	TGTGCCTGGGGACGGTTGAACACCGAAGCTTTCTTT	CAWGRLNTEAFF
.	.	TRBV29-1	TRBJ2-1	TGCAGCGTCGGTTCCTACAATGAGCAGTTCTTC	CSVGSYNEQFF
.	.	TRBV27	TRBJ2-7	TGTGCCAGCAGTTTTAGTTTCAGGGTCTCCTACGAGCAGTACTTC	CASSFSFRVSYEQYF
.	.	TRBV6-5	TRBJ1-1	TGTGCCAGCAGTTACTTGTTCAGAGAGAACACTGAAGCTTTCTTT	CASSYLFRENTEAFF
.	.	TRBV11-2	TRBJ1-2	TGTGCCAGCAGCTTCCCGGAAGTCCCCAAAAGCACCTTC	CASSFPEVPKSTF